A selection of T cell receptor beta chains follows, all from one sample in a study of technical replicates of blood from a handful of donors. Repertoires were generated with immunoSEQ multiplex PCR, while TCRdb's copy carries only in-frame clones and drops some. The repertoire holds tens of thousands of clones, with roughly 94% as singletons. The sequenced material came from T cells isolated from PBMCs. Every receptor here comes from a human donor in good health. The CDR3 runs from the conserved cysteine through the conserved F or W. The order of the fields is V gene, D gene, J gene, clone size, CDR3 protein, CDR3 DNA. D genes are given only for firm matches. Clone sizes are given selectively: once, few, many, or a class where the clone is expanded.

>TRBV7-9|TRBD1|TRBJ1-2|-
CASSLVQGAGGYTF
TGTGCCAGCAGCTTGGTCCAGGGGGCAGGTGGCTACACCTTC
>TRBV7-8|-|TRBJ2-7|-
CASRRTGTSYYEQYF
TGTGCCAGCAGACGTACCGGGACTTCTTACTACGAGCAGTACTTC
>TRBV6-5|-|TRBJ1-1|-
CASSYSNPETEAFF
TGTGCCAGCAGTTACTCGAACCCAGAAACTGAAGCTTTCTTT
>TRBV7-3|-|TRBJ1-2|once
CASSPNQGPSYGYTF
TGTGCCAGCAGCCCCAACCAGGGGCCCAGCTATGGCTACACCTTC
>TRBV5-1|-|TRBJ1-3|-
CASSLADYSGNTIYF
TGCGCCAGCAGCTTGGCAGACTACTCTGGAAACACCATATATTTT
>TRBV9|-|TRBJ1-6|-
CASSVGRGNSPLHF
TGTGCCAGCAGCGTAGGCAGAGGGAATTCACCCCTCCACTTT
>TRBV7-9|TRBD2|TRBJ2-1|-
CASSSPRGTTLFNEQFF
TGTGCCAGCAGCTCCCCCCGCGGGACTACACTCTTCAATGAGCAGTTCTTC
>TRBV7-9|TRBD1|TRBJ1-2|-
CASSTGTGYGYTF
TGTGCCAGCAGTACCGGGACAGGGTATGGCTACACCTTC
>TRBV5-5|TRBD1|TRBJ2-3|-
CASSFGQGADTQYF
TGTGCCAGCAGCTTTGGGCAGGGGGCAGATACGCAGTATTTT
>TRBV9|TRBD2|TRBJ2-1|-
CASSLAGGGSLLYEQFF
TGTGCCAGCAGCTTAGCGGGTGGAGGGAGCCTTCTCTATGAGCAGTTCTTC
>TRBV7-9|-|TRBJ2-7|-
CASSLSDPQPQQYF
TGTGCCAGCAGCTTATCAGATCCCCAACCCCAGCAGTACTTC
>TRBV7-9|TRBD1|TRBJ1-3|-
CASSSSDRVAGNTIYF
TGTGCCAGCAGCTCCTCGGACAGGGTAGCCGGAAACACCATATATTTT
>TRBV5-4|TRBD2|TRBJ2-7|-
CASSFRLAGRPYEQYF
TGTGCCAGCAGCTTCCGACTAGCGGGAAGGCCCTACGAGCAGTACTTC
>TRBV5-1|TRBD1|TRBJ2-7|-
CASSSGQGSYEQYF
TGCGCCAGCAGCTCTGGACAGGGGTCCTACGAGCAGTACTTC
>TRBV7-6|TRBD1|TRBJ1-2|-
CASRGGPSSNYGYTF
TGTGCCAGCAGAGGGGGCCCCTCATCTAACTATGGCTACACCTTC
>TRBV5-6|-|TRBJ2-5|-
CASTIRTQGETQYF
TGTGCCAGCACTATACGGACGCAGGGGGAGACCCAGTACTTC
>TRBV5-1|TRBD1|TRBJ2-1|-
CASSAGQGLHTNEQFF
TGCGCCAGCAGCGCCGGACAGGGGCTTCATACCAATGAGCAGTTCTTC
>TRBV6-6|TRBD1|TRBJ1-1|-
CASRGQGVNTEAFF
TGTGCCAGCAGGGGACAGGGGGTGAACACTGAAGCTTTCTTT
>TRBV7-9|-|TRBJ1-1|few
CASSLFDRNTEAFF
TGTGCCAGCAGCTTATTTGACAGGAACACTGAAGCTTTCTTT
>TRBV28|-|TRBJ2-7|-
CASSFGSVFNEQYF
TGTGCCAGCAGTTTTGGTTCGGTTTTCAACGAGCAGTACTTC
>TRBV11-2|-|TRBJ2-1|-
CASSLVFSSDNEQFF
TGTGCCAGCAGCTTAGTTTTTAGTAGTGACAATGAGCAGTTCTTC
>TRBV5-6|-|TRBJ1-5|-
CASGLQGYNQPQHF
TGTGCCAGCGGATTACAGGGCTACAATCAGCCCCAGCATTTT
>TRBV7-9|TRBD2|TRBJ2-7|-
CASSSLAISLYEQYF
TGTGCCAGCAGCTCACTAGCGATTAGCCTCTACGAGCAGTACTTC
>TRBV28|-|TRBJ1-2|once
CASSLDTNYGYTF
TGTGCCAGCAGTCTGGACACGAACTATGGCTACACCTTC
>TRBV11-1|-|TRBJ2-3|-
CASSLIVGSTDTQYF
TGTGCCAGCAGCTTAATAGTGGGCAGCACAGATACGCAGTATTTT
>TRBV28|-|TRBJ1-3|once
CASSSTGAVHTIYF
TGTGCCAGCAGTAGCACTGGTGCCGTACACACCATATATTTT
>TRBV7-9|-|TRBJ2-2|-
CASSYLGAKAGELFF
TGTGCCAGCAGCTACCTCGGAGCCAAGGCCGGGGAGCTGTTTTTT
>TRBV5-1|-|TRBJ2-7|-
CASSGTNYEQYF
TGCGCCAGCAGCGGCACAAACTACGAGCAGTACTTC
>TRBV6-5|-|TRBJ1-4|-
CATREGGEKLFF
TGTGCCACCAGGGAGGGTGGAGAAAAACTGTTTTTT
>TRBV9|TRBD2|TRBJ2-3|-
CASSVTGTSGTDTQYF
TGTGCCAGCAGCGTCACCGGGACTAGCGGAACAGATACGCAGTATTTT
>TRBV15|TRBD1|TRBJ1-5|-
CATSSSRQGNNQPQHF
TGTGCCACCAGCTCCTCTCGACAGGGTAACAATCAGCCCCAGCATTTT
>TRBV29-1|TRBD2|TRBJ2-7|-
CSVESGGSDEQYF
TGCAGCGTTGAAAGCGGCGGGAGCGACGAGCAGTACTTC
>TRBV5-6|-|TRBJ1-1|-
CASSLGTSLYSNTEAFF
TGTGCCAGCAGCTTGGGGACTTCCCTCTATTCGAACACTGAAGCTTTCTTT
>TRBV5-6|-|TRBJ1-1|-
CASSLGLVRRGTAFF
TGTGCCAGCAGCTTGGGGCTGGTAAGACGGGGTACAGCTTTCTTT
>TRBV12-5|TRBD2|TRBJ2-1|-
CASGLVASGSRGGPRSYNEQFF
TGTGCTAGTGGTTTGGTGGCTAGCGGGAGTCGAGGGGGCCCCCGCTCCTACAATGAGCAGTTCTTC
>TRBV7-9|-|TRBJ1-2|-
CASSYLGDSRYGYTF
TGTGCCAGCAGCTATTTAGGGGATTCTAGGTATGGCTACACCTTC
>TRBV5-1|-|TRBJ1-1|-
CASSLQTTNTEAFF
TGCGCCAGCAGCTTACAGACTACGAACACTGAAGCTTTCTTT
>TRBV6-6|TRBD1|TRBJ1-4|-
CASRTTGGTNEKLFF
TGTGCCAGCAGGACCACAGGGGGTACTAATGAAAAACTGTTTTTT
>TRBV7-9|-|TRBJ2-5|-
CASSLGPEPAETQYF
TGTGCCAGCAGCTTAGGACCCGAGCCAGCGGAGACCCAGTACTTC
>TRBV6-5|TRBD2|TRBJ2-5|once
CASSYSGGGSGTQYF
TGTGCCAGCAGTTACTCGGGGGGAGGGTCGGGGACCCAGTACTTC
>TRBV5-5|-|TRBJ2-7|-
CASSLGDSLVEQYF
TGTGCCAGCAGCTTGGGAGACTCCCTTGTAGAGCAGTACTTC
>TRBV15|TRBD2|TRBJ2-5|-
CATSRDVGREGETQYF
TGTGCCACCAGCAGAGATGTAGGCCGGGAGGGAGAGACCCAGTACTTC